The 25 T cell receptor beta chains below were found in one sample sequenced in a study of beta chain features in type 1 diabetes. The entirety of the isolated RNA underwent reverse transcription, so expressed TCRB transcripts were sequenced. Generated by immunoSEQ multiplex PCR, the TCRdb table keeps only in-frame clones and is missing some. Of hundreds of thousands of clones listed, around 16% were seen once; the top ten hold approximately 0.087%. The sample was naive CD4+ T cells from blood. The receptors come from a man younger than 35 in good health.

The V and J genes are TRBV28 and TRBJ1-6, with a weak D call TRBD1 (6 bases). CDR1 MDHEN and CDR2 SYDVKM come from the germline V gene. V was trimmed by 1 base and J by 9 bases, leaving 25 bases between them. The CDR3 extends over 19 amino acids. CDR3 protein: CASSLYSRPPGEVRSPLHF. As DNA, the CDR3 is TGTGCCAGCAGTTTATATTCCCGCCCGCCAGGGGAGGTTCGTTCACCCCTCCACTTT.

This clone has only a few counts. The chain employs TRBV28 and TRBJ1-2; D is undetermined. The CDR3 loop spans 15 amino acids. The germline V gene encodes CDR1 MDHEN and CDR2 SYDVKM. V was trimmed by 7 bases and J by 6 bases, leaving 21 bases between them. CDR3 sequence: CASIPAANGLNGYTF. DNA of the CDR3: TGTGCCAGCATCCCGGCGGCCAACGGGCTCAATGGCTACACCTTC.

This clone was detected only a few times. The chain combines TRBV4-1 with TRBJ2-3; 8 bases are a match to TRBD2. The CDR3 loop spans 17 amino acids. The J segment lost 0 bases and the V segment lost 0 bases, leaving 5 bases of the junction unmatched. Germline-derived CDR1 and CDR2 are MGHRA and YSYEKL. The CDR3 region is CASSQDSASGSTDTQYF. The CDR3 nucleotides are TGCGCCAGCAGCCAAGATTCAGCTAGCGGGAGCACAGATACGCAGTATTTT.

This clone has just a few counts. This chain connects TRBV9 to TRBJ2-5; 10 nucleotides line up with TRBD1. The CDR3 has 19 amino acids. The V gene's germline CDR1 is SGDLS and CDR2 YYNGEE. The V and J ends lost 3 bases and 4 bases, in that order; junction bases with no gene match: 18. CDR3 sequence reads: CASSARDRGARGVIETQYF. The DNA of the CDR3 is TGTGCCAGCAGCGCCCGGGACAGGGGTGCTCGTGGGGTCATAGAGACCCAGTACTTC. The complete variable domain, with remaining parts taken from reference TRBV9 and TRBJ2-5, reads DSGVTQTPKHLITATGQRVTLRCSPRSGDLSVYWYQQSLDQGLQFLIQYYNGEERAKGNILERFSAQQFPDLHSELNLSSLELGDSALYFCASSARDRGARGVIETQYFGPGTRLLVL.

The rearrangement joins TRBV27 to TRBJ2-2, with TRBD2 identical over 9 bases. CDR1 and CDR2 (germline): MNHEY, SMNVEV (reference sequence). The J segment lost 4 bases and the V segment lost 7 bases, leaving 4 bases of the junction unmatched. CDR3 length: 14 residues. CDR3 sequence: CASTGGRVTGELFF. In DNA, the CDR3 is TGTGCCAGCACCGGCGGGAGGGTCACCGGGGAGCTGTTTTTT.

This clone was seen a handful of times. The CDR3 DNA reads TGTGCCAGCAGCTTAAGGAAGACAGGGGTGGGCACAGATACGCAGTATTTT. It yields the protein CASSLRKTGVGTDTQYF. The chain links TRBV7-9 to TRBJ2-3; 8 nucleotides agree with TRBD1. The CDR3 spans 17 residues. Germline V CDR1 and CDR2: SEHNR, FQNEAQ (reference sequence). Trimming removed 2 bases from V and 1 base from J; junction bases left unmatched: 8. The entire variable domain, with the rest obtained from reference TRBV7-9 and TRBJ2-3, is as follows: DTGVSQNPRHKITKRGQNVTFRCDPISEHNRLYWYRQTLGQGPEFLTYFQNEAQLEKSRLLSDRFSAERPKGSFSTLEIQRTEQGDSAMYLCASSLRKTGVGTDTQYFGPGTRLTVL.

This clone was picked up a small number of times. V and J are TRBV18 and TRBJ1-1; 7 nucleotides agree with TRBD1. Trimming removed 0 bases from V and 12 bases from J; junction bases left unmatched: 7. The CDR3 has 13 amino acids. CDR1 is KGHSH and CDR2 is LQKENI in the germline V gene. This CDR3 reads CASSPPGTASPFF. In DNA, the CDR3 is TGTGCCAGCTCACCACCGGGGACAGCAAGTCCTTTCTTT. The full variable domain, completed using reference TRBV18 and TRBJ1-1, is NAGVMQNPRHLVRRRGQEARLRCSPMKGHSHVYWYRQLPEEGLKFMVYLQKENIIDESGMPKERFSAEFPKEGPSILRIQQVVRGDSAAYFCASSPPGTASPFFGQGTRLTVV.

This clone was detected a few times. This sequence joins TRBV4-3 and TRBJ1-5; D is uncertain. Per the germline V gene, CDR1 is LGHNA and CDR2 is YSLEER. V gave up 0 bases and J gave up 5 bases, with 8 bases separating them. This CDR3 has 14 residues. CDR3 sequence reads: CASSQESRHQPQHF. Here the CDR3 DNA reads TGCGCCAGCAGCCAAGAAAGTCGACATCAGCCCCAGCATTTT.

This rearrangement joins TRBV7-3 to TRBJ2-7, with TRBD1 matching over 8 bases. Per the germline V gene, CDR1 is SGHTA and CDR2 is FQGTGA. The CDR3 sequence is 14 residues long. J gave up 3 bases and V 5 bases, and 6 bases lay outside the gene matches. The CDR3 spells CASSPDRGRYEQYF. The CDR3 DNA reads as TGTGCCAGCAGCCCCGACAGGGGACGCTACGAGCAGTACTTC.

The CDR3: CATRVTGSRYNEQFF. The CDR3 bases are TGTGCCACCCGGGTGACAGGGTCGAGGTACAATGAGCAGTTCTTC. The chain combines TRBV6-6 with TRBJ2-1, with 7 bases lining up with TRBD1. The CDR3 spans 15 residues. V lost 10 bases to trimming and J lost 4 bases; unmatched junction nucleotides: 13. Germline V gene sequence: CDR1 MNHNY, CDR2 SVGAGI (reference sequence).

V usage is TRBV18 and J usage is TRBJ1-1, with D possibly being TRBD1 (6 bases). V gave up 2 bases and J gave up 4 bases, with 14 bases separating them. The germline gives CDR1 KGHSH, CDR2 LQKENI. This CDR3 contains 15 residues. CDR3 sequence reads: CASSPGLTGITEAFF. The CDR3 nucleotides are TGTGCCAGCTCACCAGGACTGACAGGTATCACTGAAGCTTTCTTT.

The rearrangement joins TRBV5-4 to TRBJ1-2; D might be TRBD1 (5 bases). The CDR3 sequence is 14 residues long. Germline CDR1 reads SGHNT; CDR2 reads YYREEE (reference sequence). V gave up 2 bases and J gave up 3 bases, with 11 bases separating them. CDR3 in DNA: TGTGCCAGCAGCTTTGCCAGGGCCGACTATGGCTACACCTTC. It yields the protein CASSFARADYGYTF.

The CDR3 sequence: CASSSGRTGDLILSYEQYF. In DNA form, the CDR3 reads TGCGCCAGCAGCTCGGGCCGGACAGGGGACCTAATTCTCTCCTACGAGCAGTACTTC. The chain recombines TRBV5-1 with TRBJ2-7; 9 positions agree with TRBD1. This CDR3 contains 19 residues. Per the germline V gene, CDR1 is SGHRS and CDR2 is YFSETQ. With V trimmed by 3 bases and J by 0 bases, 16 bases remained unmatched.

This clone was found a few times. The chain employs TRBV5-1 and TRBJ1-1; D uncertain. CDR1 is SGHRS and CDR2 is YFSETQ in the germline V gene. Between the trimmed V and J ends, which lost 4 bases and 2 bases, there was a span of 12 bases. The CDR3 spans 14 residues. The CDR3 bases are TGCGCCAGCAGCCCCAACACTCTAAACACTGAAGCTTTCTTT. Protein sequence: CASSPNTLNTEAFF.

Turning to this clone: The same CDR3 also results from other DNA sequences found in this sample. The chain has TRBV6-5 and TRBJ2-5; possibly TRBD1 for D (6 bases). Germline lookup yields CDR1 MNHEY and CDR2 SVGAGI. This CDR3 comprises 14 residues. Between the trimmed V and J ends, which lost 0 bases and 4 bases, there was a span of 9 bases. CDR3 DNA sequence: TGTGCCAGCAGTTACTCTGGGGGCCGAGAGACCCAGTACTTC. It codes for CASSYSGGRETQYF.

This chain joins TRBV9 and TRBJ2-5, with 7 nucleotides matching TRBD2. Germline trimming cut 2 bases from V and 4 bases from J; bases unmatched to any gene: 2. The CDR3 is 13 residues long. Germline assignment: CDR1 SGDLS and CDR2 YYNGEE. The CDR3 DNA reads TGTGCCAGCAGCGTGGGGGGGATAGAGACCCAGTACTTC. Its protein is CASSVGGIETQYF.

This clone was seen a handful of times. A read error is possible here, since a much larger clone lies one base away. This sample also contains other DNA sequences that code for the same CDR3. CDR3 sequence: CASSSTDTQYF. CDR3 nucleotide sequence: TGTGCCAGCAGCTCGACAGATACGCAGTATTTT. The genes are TRBV7-3 and TRBJ2-3; D not resolved. The CDR3 has 11 residues. The germline CDR1 and CDR2 sequences are SGHTA and FQGTGA. V gave up 4 bases and J gave up 3 bases, with 2 bases separating them.

This clone was found a few times. This CDR3 is also generated by other DNA sequences in the sample. This chain links TRBV4-3 with TRBJ2-1; 9 bases match TRBD2. With V trimmed by 1 base and J by 4 bases, 2 bases remained unmatched. Germline V CDR1 and CDR2: LGHNA, YSLEER. This CDR3 is 15 amino acids long. The DNA of the CDR3 is TGCGCCAGCAGCCAAGGCCTAGCGGGGTACAATGAGCAGTTCTTC. Protein: CASSQGLAGYNEQFF.

This clone was observed a few times. The chain carries TRBV7-3 and TRBJ1-2; 12 nucleotides agree with TRBD1. The CDR3 runs to 15 residues. V lost 0 bases, J lost 6 bases, and 2 bases stayed unmatched. Germline CDR1 reads SGHTA; CDR2 reads FQGTGA. For the CDR3, the DNA is TGTGCCAGCAGCTTAACCGGGACAGGGGGCCATGGCTACACCTTC. It translates to CASSLTGTGGHGYTF.

The chain carries TRBV11-2 and TRBJ2-1; possible D gene TRBD2, 6 bases. The ends were cut back, 3 bases at V and 6 bases at J, with 15 bases in the middle. CDR3 length equals 15 residues. Germline V gene data show CDR1 as SGHAT and CDR2 as FQNNGV. CDR3 nucleotide sequence: TGTGCCAGCAGCTTGGGGACTCGATCGGGCAATGAGCAGTTCTTC. Translating it yields CASSLGTRSGNEQFF.

In this sample, this clone turned up once. This chain uses TRBV6-5 with TRBJ2-7, with D perhaps matching TRBD1 (6 bases). V lost 6 bases and J lost 0, with 12 bases in between. CDR3 length: 14 residues. Germline CDR1 and CDR2: MNHEY and SVGAGI. CDR3: CASRITGSSYEQYF. Here the CDR3 DNA reads TGTGCCAGCAGAATAACAGGGAGCTCCTACGAGCAGTACTTC.

Only a few counts were recorded for this clone. This sample includes further DNA sequences coding for the same CDR3. J is TRBJ2-1 and V is TRBV7-2, with D unresolved. V lost 1 base, J lost 7 bases, and 5 bases lay in between. The CDR3 totals 12 residues. In germline, CDR1 is SGHTA, CDR2 FQGNSA. CDR3 sequence reads: CASSLVGNEQFF. The CDR3 coding sequence is TGTGCCAGCAGCTTAGTTGGGAATGAGCAGTTCTTC.

This clone was found a few times. The V and J genes are TRBV7-9 and TRBJ2-1; D not certain. The CDR3 has 14 residues. Germline values: CDR1 SEHNR, CDR2 FQNEAQ (reference sequence). Trimming cost V 2 bases and J 1 base, with 6 bases left between them. The CDR3 here is CASSLTASYNEQFF. The DNA for the CDR3 is TGTGCCAGCAGCTTAACAGCATCCTACAATGAGCAGTTCTTC.

This clone was observed a handful of times. The chain couples TRBV9 to TRBJ2-3; either TRBD1 or TRBD2 may fit D (7 bases each). V was cut by 3 bases and J by 6 bases, with 20 bases left in between. The germline gives CDR1 SGDLS, CDR2 YYNGEE. The CDR3 is 16 residues long. The CDR3 coding sequence is TGTGCCAGCAGCGCCCCAGCAGGGGGGGGCGTGGATACGCAGTATTTT. Its protein is CASSAPAGGGVDTQYF.

This clone has a count of ten or more. V and J are TRBV9 and TRBJ2-1, with 9 positions matching TRBD1. There are 14 residues in the CDR3. Germline V gives CDR1 SGDLS, CDR2 YYNGEE. V shed 5 bases and J 4 bases; nucleotides not matched to a gene: 4. Here the CDR3 reads CASSAGTGYNEQFF. The DNA for the CDR3 is TGTGCCAGCAGTGCCGGGACAGGGTACAATGAGCAGTTCTTC.